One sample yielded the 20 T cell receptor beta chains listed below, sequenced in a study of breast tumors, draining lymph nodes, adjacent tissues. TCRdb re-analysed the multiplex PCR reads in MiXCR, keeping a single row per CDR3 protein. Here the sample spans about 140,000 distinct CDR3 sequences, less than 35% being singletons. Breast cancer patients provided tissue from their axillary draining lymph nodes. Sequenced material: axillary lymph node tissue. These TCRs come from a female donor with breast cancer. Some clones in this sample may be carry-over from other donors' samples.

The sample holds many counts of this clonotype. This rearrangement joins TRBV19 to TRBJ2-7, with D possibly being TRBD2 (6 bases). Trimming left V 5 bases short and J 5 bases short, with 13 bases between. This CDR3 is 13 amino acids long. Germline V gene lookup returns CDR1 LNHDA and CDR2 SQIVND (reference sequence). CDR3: CASSRGINDEQYV. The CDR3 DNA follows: TGTGCCAGTAGTCGGGGGATCAACGACGAGCAGTACGTC.

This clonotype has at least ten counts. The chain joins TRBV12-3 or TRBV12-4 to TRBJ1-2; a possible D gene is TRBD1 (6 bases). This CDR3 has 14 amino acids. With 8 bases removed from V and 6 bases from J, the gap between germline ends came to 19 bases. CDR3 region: CASEDQQGFNGYTF. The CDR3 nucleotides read TGTGCCAGCGAGGATCAACAGGGCTTCAATGGCTACACCTTC.

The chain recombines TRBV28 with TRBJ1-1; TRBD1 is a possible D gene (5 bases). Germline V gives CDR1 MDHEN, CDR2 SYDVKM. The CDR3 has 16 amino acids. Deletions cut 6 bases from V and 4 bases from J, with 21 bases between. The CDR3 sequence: CASRSSEGQWGTEAFF. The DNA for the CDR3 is TGTGCCAGCAGATCCTCCGAGGGGCAGTGGGGCACTGAAGCTTTCTTT.

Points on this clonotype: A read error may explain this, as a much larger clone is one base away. The CDR3 region is CASSMARTGSNNGQFF. CDR3 DNA sequence: TGTGCCAGTAGTATGGCAAGGACAGGGAGTAACAATGGGCAGTTCTTC. This sequence joins TRBV19 and TRBJ2-1; TRBD1 matches 8 bases. The V gene's germline CDR1 is LNHDA and CDR2 SQIVND (reference sequence). The CDR3 totals 16 residues.

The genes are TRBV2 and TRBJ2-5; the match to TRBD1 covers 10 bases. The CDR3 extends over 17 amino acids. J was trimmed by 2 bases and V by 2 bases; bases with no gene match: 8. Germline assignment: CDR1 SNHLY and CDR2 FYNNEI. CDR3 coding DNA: TGTGCCAGCAGTGAAATAGCGACAGGGGGCCCTCAAGAGACCCAGTACTTC. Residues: CASSEIATGGPQETQYF. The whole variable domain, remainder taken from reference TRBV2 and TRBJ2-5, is EPEVTQTPSHQVTQMGQEVILRCVPISNHLYFYWYRQILGQKVEFLVSFYNNEISEKSEIFDDQFSVERPDGSNFTLKIRSTKLEDSAMYFCASSEIATGGPQETQYFGPGTRLLVL.

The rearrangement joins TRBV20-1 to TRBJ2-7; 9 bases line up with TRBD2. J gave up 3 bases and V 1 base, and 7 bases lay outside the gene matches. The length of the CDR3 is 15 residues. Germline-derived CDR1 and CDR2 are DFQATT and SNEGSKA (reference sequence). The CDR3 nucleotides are TGCAGTGCTAGAGTAGTAGCGGGGGCGAACTACGAGCAGTACGTC. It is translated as CSARVVAGANYEQYV.

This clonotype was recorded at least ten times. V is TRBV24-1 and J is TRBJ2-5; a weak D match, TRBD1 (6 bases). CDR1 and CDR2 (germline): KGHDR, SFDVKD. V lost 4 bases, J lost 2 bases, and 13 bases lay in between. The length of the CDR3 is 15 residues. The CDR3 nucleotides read TGTGCCACCAGTGAACCTACAGGGACACAAGAGACCCAGTACTTC. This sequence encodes CATSEPTGTQETQYF.

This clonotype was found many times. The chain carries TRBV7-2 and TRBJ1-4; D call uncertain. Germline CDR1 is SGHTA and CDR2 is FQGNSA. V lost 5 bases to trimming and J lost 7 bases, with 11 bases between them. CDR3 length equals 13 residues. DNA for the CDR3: TGTGCCAGCAGCCCCACCCGGGGTGAAAAACTGTTTTTT. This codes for CASSPTRGEKLFF.

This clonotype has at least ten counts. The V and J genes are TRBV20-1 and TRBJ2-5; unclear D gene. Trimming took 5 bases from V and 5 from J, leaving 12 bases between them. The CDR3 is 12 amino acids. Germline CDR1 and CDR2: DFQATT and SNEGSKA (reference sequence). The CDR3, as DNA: TGCAGTGCTGGCCCGCTCTCGGAGACCCAGTACTTC. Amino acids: CSAGPLSETQYF.

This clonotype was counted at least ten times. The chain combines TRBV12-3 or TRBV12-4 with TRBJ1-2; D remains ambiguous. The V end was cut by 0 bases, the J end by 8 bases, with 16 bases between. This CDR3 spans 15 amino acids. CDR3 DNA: TGTGCCAGCAGTTTAGCCACCCGACACGTTGTCGGCTACACCTTC. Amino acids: CASSLATRHVVGYTF.

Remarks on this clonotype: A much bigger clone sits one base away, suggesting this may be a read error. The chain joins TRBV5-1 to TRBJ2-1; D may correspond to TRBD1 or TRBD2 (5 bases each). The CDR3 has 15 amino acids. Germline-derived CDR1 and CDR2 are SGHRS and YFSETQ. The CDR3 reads CASSRDGNSSNEQFF. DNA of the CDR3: TGCGCCAGCAGCCGGGACGGCAACTCCTCCAATGAGCAGTTCTTC. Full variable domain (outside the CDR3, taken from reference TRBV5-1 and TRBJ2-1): KAGVTQTPRYLIKTRGQQVTLSCSPISGHRSVSWYQQTPGQGLQFLFEYFSETQRNKGNFPGRFSGRQFSNSRSEMNVSTLELGDSALYLCASSRDGNSSNEQFFGPGTRLTVL.

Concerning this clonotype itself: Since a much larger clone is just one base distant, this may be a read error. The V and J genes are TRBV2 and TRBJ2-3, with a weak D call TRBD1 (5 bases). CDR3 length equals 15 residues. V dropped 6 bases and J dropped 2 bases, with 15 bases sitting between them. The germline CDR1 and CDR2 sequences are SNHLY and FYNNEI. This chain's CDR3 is CASRLSRQITDTQYF. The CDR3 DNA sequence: TGTGCCAGCAGATTATCGCGACAGATCACAGATACGCAGTATTTT. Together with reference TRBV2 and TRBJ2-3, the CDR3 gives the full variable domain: EPEVTQTPSHQVTQMGQEVILRCVPISNHLYFYWYRQILGQKVEFLVSFYNNEISEKSEIFDDQFSVERPDGSNFTLKIRSTKLEDSAMYFCASRLSRQITDTQYFGPGTRLTVL.

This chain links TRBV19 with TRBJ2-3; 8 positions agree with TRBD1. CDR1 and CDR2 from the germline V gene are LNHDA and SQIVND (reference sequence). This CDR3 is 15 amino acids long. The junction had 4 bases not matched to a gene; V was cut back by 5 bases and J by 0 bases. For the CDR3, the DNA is TGTGCCAGTAGTGGGACAGGAACTAGCACAGATACGCAGTATTTT. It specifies CASSGTGTSTDTQYF.

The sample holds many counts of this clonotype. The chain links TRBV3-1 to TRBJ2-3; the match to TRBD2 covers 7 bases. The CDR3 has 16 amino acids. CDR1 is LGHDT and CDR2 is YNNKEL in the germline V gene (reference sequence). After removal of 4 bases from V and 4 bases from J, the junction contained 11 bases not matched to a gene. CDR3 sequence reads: CASSRRVAGEADTQYF. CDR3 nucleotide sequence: TGTGCCAGCAGCCGACGAGTTGCGGGGGAGGCAGATACGCAGTATTTT.

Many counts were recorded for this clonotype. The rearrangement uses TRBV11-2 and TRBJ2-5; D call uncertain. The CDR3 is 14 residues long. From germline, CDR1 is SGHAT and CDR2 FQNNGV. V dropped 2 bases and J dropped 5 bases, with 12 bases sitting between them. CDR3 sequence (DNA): TGTGCCAGCAGCTTAAGTCCCGGCCGGGAGACCCAGTACTTC. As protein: CASSLSPGRETQYF.

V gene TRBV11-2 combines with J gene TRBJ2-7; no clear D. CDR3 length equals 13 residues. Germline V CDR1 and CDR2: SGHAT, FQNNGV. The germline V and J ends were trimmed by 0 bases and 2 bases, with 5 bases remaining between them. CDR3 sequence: CASSLEGTYEQYF. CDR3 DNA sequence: TGTGCCAGCAGCTTAGAGGGTACCTACGAGCAGTACTTC.

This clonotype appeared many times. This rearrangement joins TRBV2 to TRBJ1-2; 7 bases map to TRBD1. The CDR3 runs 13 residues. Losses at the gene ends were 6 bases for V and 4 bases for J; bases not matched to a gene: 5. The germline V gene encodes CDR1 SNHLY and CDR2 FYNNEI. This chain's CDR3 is CASRMGQTYGYTF. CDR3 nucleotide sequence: TGTGCCAGCAGGATGGGACAGACCTATGGCTACACCTTC.

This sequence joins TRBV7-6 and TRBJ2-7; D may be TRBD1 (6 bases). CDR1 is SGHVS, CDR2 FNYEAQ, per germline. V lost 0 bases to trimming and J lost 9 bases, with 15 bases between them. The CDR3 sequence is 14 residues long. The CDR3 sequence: CASSLARGSDTQYV. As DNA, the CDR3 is TGTGCCAGCAGCTTAGCGAGGGGGTCCGATACGCAGTACGTC.

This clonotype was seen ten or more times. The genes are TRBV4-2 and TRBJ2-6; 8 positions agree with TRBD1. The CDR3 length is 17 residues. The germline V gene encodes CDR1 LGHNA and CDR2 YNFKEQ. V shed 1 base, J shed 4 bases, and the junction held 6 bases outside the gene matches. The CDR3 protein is CASSQAQDRAGANVLTF. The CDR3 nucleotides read TGTGCCAGCAGCCAAGCCCAGGACAGGGCCGGGGCCAACGTCCTGACTTTC.

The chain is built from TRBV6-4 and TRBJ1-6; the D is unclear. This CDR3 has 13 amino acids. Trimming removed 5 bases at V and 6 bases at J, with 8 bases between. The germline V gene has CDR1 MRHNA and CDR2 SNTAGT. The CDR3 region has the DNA TGTGCCAGCAGTCGACTGCCTAATTCACCCCTCCACTTT. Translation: CASSRLPNSPLHF.